This T cell receptor (beta chain) was profiled in a study of spatial heterogeneity in lung cancer. Findings of the study overall: Higher tumor mutation counts went along with higher counts of expanded intratumoral alpha and beta TCRs. Alpha chains reached an estimated coverage of approximately 7% of tumor T cells, and beta chains 13% to 15%.

TCRdb used MiXCR to reprocess the 5' RACE reads, holding one entry per CDR3 protein. This sample has 2,500 to 3,000 distinct CDR3 sequences; less than 1.5% occur once, and the top ten carry about 10%. This clonotype occurred many times. The target antigen is unknown. Trimming left V 1 base short and J 2 bases short, with 9 bases between. Per the germline V gene, CDR1 is LGHDT and CDR2 is YNNKEL (reference sequence). CDR3 length: 15 amino acids. As to time point: sample taken at primary tumor resection. Unsorted whole RNA from tumor, nontumor lung or frozen PBMC underwent sequencing. Material: lung tumor tissue, obtained at surgery. J is TRBJ2-1 and V is TRBV3-1; weak D call: TRBD1 (6 bases). This clonotype was sampled from a male donor with early-stage non-small cell lung cancer. The CDR3 is CASSQGGGPYNEQFF. The CDR3 bases are TGTGCCAGCAGCCAAGGAGGGGGACCCTACAATGAGCAGTTCTTC.